This TCR beta chain was sequenced for a study of blood T cell repertoires in COVID-19 (dated by TCRdb to about 2020). For context, the study as a whole: Samples from collaborators originated in the United States, Italy and Spain and spanned both the acute and convalescent phases of COVID-19. The dataset comprised deeply sampled blood TCRbeta repertoires from subjects exposed to, actively infected with, or recovered from COVID-19. Where available, HLA class I and class II types were obtained from metadata supplied by the sample provider rather than from assay-based typing. Nearly every sample came with metadata listing a de-identified subject ID, COVID-19 status, age in years and sex. Samples came from the ongoing ImmuneRACE study (first 160 participants) plus 1,254 subjects from 6 global collaborators. The prospective study material was composed of cDNA or gDNA derived from T cells, B-cell-depleted T cells, or PBMCs. The repertoires were made available in a free public database intended to serve as a resource for research on the immune response to SARS-CoV-2. Overall results and qualifications from the work: Clinical and demographic metadata were provided uncurated, with the amount varying by source and participant.

Sequences MDHEN (CDR1) and SYDVKM (CDR2) are obtained from the germline V gene. Measured from the cysteine to the phenylalanine, the CDR3 is 15 residues long. Only CDR3 DNA remains: 45 bases, in frame from the first base. After removal of 5 bases from V and 9 bases from J, the junction retains 8 bases not matched to a gene. As to this clone: The clone's antigen remains unknown. Qualities for individual bases were not recorded, and no much larger clone is one base off.

One collaborating source in Seattle enrolled patients during active infection and followed them longitudinally through the course of disease. Collaborating institutions collected whole blood in K2EDTA tubes following their own protocols. For TCRbeta analysis, collaborators shipped samples in one of three forms: frozen whole blood, isolated PBMCs, or DNA extracted from either of those sample types. The immunoSEQ Assay, a bias-controlled multiplex PCR, was used to amplify TCRbeta CDR3 regions from genomic DNA. The study's processing was this. The number of nucleated cells in each sample was estimated from the amplification of reference gene primers within the assay. To quantify the absolute abundance of each unique TCRbeta CDR3 rearrangement, sequence reads were collapsed and filtered. For each sample, productive Simpson clonality was calculated by taking the square root of Simpson's diversity index across productive rearrangements. TCRdb's version of the immuneACCESS table is confined to in-frame rearrangements and falls short of the full clone set. An unresolved V gene accounts for under half of the shortfall where checked; the remainder is of unknown origin. The V and J calls and clone size are taken from that table; D and trimming were inferred from the DNA. Across this sample there are 70,000 to 100,000 clones, with roughly 89% seen only once. The ten largest account for approximately 20% of the sample.

The clonotype was recovered from a woman in her sixties or seventies with COVID-19, enrolled during active disease. The sequenced sample was peripheral blood. The sequence links TRBV28 to TRBJ1-6; TRBD1 matches 9 bases in the middle. The DNA sequence reads TGTGCCAGCAGTATCGGGGGACAGGGTAGTTCACCCCTCCACTTT. It specifies CASSIGGQGSSPLHF.